The rows below give T cell receptor beta chains drawn from one sample of a study of cytomegalovirus exposure and HLA in healthy donors. Libraries were prepared by immunoSEQ multiplex PCR; TCRdb keeps only in-frame clonotypes and omits some of them. The top ten clones hold 20% of a sample with 100,000 to 150,000 clones, around 78% of them seen once. Sequenced sample: PBMCs. The receptors originated from a man younger than 30 in good health and CMV-seropositive. Each CDR3 is given with its conserved first and last residue. D genes are given only for firm matches. Clone size is stated in some rows and not others, as once, few, many or a class when expanded.

cdr3_aa	cdr3_nt	clone_size	v_call	j_call	d_call
CASSQAGWAEAFF	TGTGCCAGCAGCCAAGCAGGGTGGGCTGAAGCTTTCTTT	.	TRBV14	TRBJ1-1	.
CAGGTGKGSGELFF	TGTGCCGGAGGGACAGGGAAGGGATCCGGGGAGCTGTTTTTT	few	TRBV6-6	TRBJ2-2	TRBD1
CASIRSMDRGLNEQFF	TGTGCCAGCATCCGTTCCATGGACAGGGGGCTAAATGAGCAGTTCTTC	.	TRBV5-6	TRBJ2-1	TRBD1
CASSPEGQVNTEAFF	TGTGCCAGCAGCCCGGAGGGACAGGTGAACACTGAAGCTTTCTTT	.	TRBV5-4	TRBJ1-1	TRBD1
CASSPSLQNWASEAFF	TGTGCCAGCAGCCCATCACTCCAAAATTGGGCGTCTGAAGCTTTCTTT	.	TRBV9	TRBJ1-1	.
CATSGDRGVPETQYF	TGTGCCACCAGCGGGGACAGGGGCGTCCCAGAGACCCAGTACTTC	.	TRBV15	TRBJ2-5	TRBD1
CASIGQGVTEAFF	TGTGCCAGCATCGGGCAGGGGGTCACTGAAGCTTTCTTT	few	TRBV6-5	TRBJ1-1	TRBD1
CASSSGLAGDIWETQYF	TGTGCCAGCAGCTCGGGACTAGCGGGGGACATATGGGAGACCCAGTACTTC	.	TRBV7-9	TRBJ2-5	TRBD2
CASSKGRDTVYEQYF	TGCGCCAGCAGTAAGGGACGGGACACAGTCTACGAGCAGTACTTC	.	TRBV5-1	TRBJ2-7	.
CASSLDSVNEQFF	TGTGCCAGCAGCTTAGACTCCGTCAATGAGCAGTTCTTC	.	TRBV7-3	TRBJ2-1	.
CATTVGGAGANVLTF	TGTGCCACCACCGTAGGGGGTGCTGGGGCCAACGTCCTGACTTTC	.	TRBV2	TRBJ2-6	.
CAWSHRDRDVSYGYTF	TGTGCCTGGAGTCACCGGGACAGGGATGTGAGCTATGGCTACACCTTC	.	TRBV30	TRBJ1-2	TRBD1
CASSLVPFGTGVNEQFF	TGTGCCAGCAGCTTAGTCCCCTTCGGGACAGGGGTCAATGAGCAGTTCTTC	.	TRBV11-2	TRBJ2-1	TRBD1
CASRSPGGPNYGYTF	TGTGCCAGCAGATCTCCCGGGGGGCCCAACTATGGCTACACCTTC	.	TRBV28	TRBJ1-2	.
CASSEAHQGTWNTEAFF	TGTGCCAGCAGTGAAGCGCATCAGGGGACGTGGAACACTGAAGCTTTCTTT	.	TRBV2	TRBJ1-1	.
CASSVGGAGANVLTF	TGTGCCAGCAGCGTAGGGGGGGCTGGGGCCAACGTCCTGACTTTC	.	TRBV9	TRBJ2-6	.
CASSHPQEGQGYTF	TGTGCCAGCAGCCACCCCCAGGAGGGGCAAGGCTACACCTTC	.	TRBV7-9	TRBJ1-2	.
CASSERGPNTEAFF	TGTGCCAGCAGTGAAAGGGGCCCGAACACTGAAGCTTTCTTT	.	TRBV25-1	TRBJ1-1	.
CASSLIRGLVGTGELFF	TGTGCCAGCAGCTTAATCCGCGGACTTGTGGGCACCGGGGAGCTGTTTTTT	.	TRBV7-3	TRBJ2-2	.
CASRTGSYTF	TGTGCCAGCAGGACAGGGAGCTACACCTTC	once	TRBV27	TRBJ1-2	TRBD1
CASSPGQGASGEQYF	TGTGCCAGCAGCCCGGGACAGGGGGCCTCCGGCGAGCAGTACTTC	.	TRBV7-9	TRBJ2-7	TRBD1
CASSFRDREYLGTEAFF	TGTGCCAGCAGCTTTCGGGACAGGGAATATCTAGGCACTGAAGCTTTCTTT	.	TRBV7-9	TRBJ1-1	TRBD1
CASSSERDTQYF	TGTGCCAGCAGCTCGGAGAGAGATACGCAGTATTTT	.	TRBV11-2	TRBJ2-3	.
CASSLDRASMNTEAFF	TGTGCCAGCAGCTTAGACAGGGCCTCCATGAACACTGAAGCTTTCTTT	.	TRBV5-4	TRBJ1-1	TRBD1
CASSSRWGQGFPNTDTQYF	TGTGCCAGCAGTTCTCGATGGGGACAGGGGTTCCCGAACACAGATACGCAGTATTTT	.	TRBV28	TRBJ2-3	TRBD1
CAWSRGNTDTQYF	TGTGCCTGGAGCCGGGGGAACACAGATACGCAGTATTTT	.	TRBV30	TRBJ2-3	.
CATSRLRTDYGYTF	TGTGCCACCAGCAGACTCAGGACAGACTATGGCTACACCTTC	.	TRBV15	TRBJ1-2	.
CASSQDRDTEAFF	TGCGCCAGCAGCCAAGATCGGGATACTGAAGCTTTCTTT	.	TRBV4-1	TRBJ1-1	.
CASSFGPEGTEAFF	TGTGCCAGCAGCTTCGGGCCCGAGGGCACTGAAGCTTTCTTT	.	TRBV7-6	TRBJ1-1	.
CASRRTSGDFTDTQYF	TGTGCCAGCAGGCGGACTAGCGGGGATTTCACAGATACGCAGTATTTT	.	TRBV6-6	TRBJ2-3	TRBD2
CASSLYRVGETQYF	TGCGCCAGCAGCTTGTACAGGGTGGGAGAGACCCAGTACTTC	.	TRBV5-1	TRBJ2-5	.
CASSAEAGYGYTF	TGTGCCAGCAGTGCCGAGGCAGGGTATGGCTACACCTTC	.	TRBV6-4	TRBJ1-2	.